This paragraph covers one T cell receptor beta chain sequence. Its target is not known. An end of the junction does not agree with germline; a read error may underlie this. A modified ARM-PCR protocol with three rounds of nested PCR amplified TCRbeta. One entry per CDR3 protein results from TCRdb running MiXCR on the multiplex PCR reads. The sample contains roughly 49,000 distinct CDR3 sequences, 74% of which appear only once. This sample was taken from a study of tumor and adjacent non-tumor tissue in lung cancer. On the study more broadly: There were 11 to 12 adenocarcinoma, 2 squamous cell carcinoma and 1 small cell lung cancer cases. Aged about 31 to 76 years, patients included about 11 men and about 5 women with stage I to III disease. General study findings and limits: Tumor repertoires had a smaller top 100 clone share than normal lung. TCR diversity was significantly greater in tumor than normal lung tissue.

This CDR3 contains 14 residues. CDR1 is MNHEY and CDR2 is SVGAGI in the germline V gene. The template was RNA from unsorted bulk tissue. This non-tumor lung sample came from over 3 cm beyond the tumor edge. Sequenced material: distant non-tumor lung tissue. The genes are TRBV6-5 and TRBJ1-2; unclear D gene. This clonotype was obtained from a woman aged 55-69 years with non-small cell lung cancer. CDR3 in DNA: TGTGCCAGCAGTTACTCTGTGCGGGCTTATGTCTACACCTTC. It specifies CASSYSVRAYVYTF.